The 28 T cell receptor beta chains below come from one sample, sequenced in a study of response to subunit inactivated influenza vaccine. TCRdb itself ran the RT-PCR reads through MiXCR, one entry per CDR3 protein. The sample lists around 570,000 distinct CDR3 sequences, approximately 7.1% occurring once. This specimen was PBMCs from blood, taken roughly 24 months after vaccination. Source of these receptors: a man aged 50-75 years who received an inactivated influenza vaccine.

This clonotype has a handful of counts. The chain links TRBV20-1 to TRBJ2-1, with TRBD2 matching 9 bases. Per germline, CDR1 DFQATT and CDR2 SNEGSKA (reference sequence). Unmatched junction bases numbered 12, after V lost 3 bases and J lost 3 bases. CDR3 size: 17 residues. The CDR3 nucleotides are TGCAGTGCTAGGGTTAGCGGGAGCCGGTATTACTACAATGAGCAGTTCTTC. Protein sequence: CSARVSGSRYYYNEQFF.

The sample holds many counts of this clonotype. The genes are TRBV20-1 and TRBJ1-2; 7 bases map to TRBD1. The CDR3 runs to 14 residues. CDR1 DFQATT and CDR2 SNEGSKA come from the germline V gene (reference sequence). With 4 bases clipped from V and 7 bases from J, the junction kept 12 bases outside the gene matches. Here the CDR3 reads CSATDLQGVRGYTF. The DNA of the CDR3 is TGCAGTGCTACAGACCTGCAGGGGGTACGTGGCTACACCTTC.

This CDR3 reads CASSLSRGSHQPQHF. DNA of the CDR3: TGTGCCAGCAGCTTATCACGGGGCTCTCATCAGCCCCAGCATTTT. V is TRBV7-2 and J is TRBJ1-5, with D possibly matching TRBD1 (5 bases). Germline V CDR1 and CDR2: SGHTA, FQGNSA. V was pared by 2 bases and J by 5 bases, with 13 bases between. This CDR3 region has 15 residues.

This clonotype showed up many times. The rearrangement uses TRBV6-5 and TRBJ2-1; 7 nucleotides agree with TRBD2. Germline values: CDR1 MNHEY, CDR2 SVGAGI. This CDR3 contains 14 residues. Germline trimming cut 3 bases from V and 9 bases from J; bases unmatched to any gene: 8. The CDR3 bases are TGTGCCAGCAGTTATGTAACTAGCGATGTTGAGCAGTTCTTC. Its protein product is CASSYVTSDVEQFF.

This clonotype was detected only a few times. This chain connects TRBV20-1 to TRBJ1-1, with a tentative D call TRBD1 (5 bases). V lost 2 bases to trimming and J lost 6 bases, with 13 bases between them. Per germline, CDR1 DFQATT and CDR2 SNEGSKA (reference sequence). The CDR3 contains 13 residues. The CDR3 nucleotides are TGCAGTGCTAGACAGGGCGAAGGAGCTGAAGCTTTCTTT. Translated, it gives CSARQGEGAEAFF.

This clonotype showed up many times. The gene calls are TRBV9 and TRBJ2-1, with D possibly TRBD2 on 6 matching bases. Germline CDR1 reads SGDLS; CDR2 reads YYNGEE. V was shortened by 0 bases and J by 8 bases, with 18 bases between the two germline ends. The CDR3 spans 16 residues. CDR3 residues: CASSVAPRPRGDEQFF. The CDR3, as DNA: TGTGCCAGCAGCGTAGCCCCCAGGCCCCGCGGGGATGAGCAGTTCTTC.

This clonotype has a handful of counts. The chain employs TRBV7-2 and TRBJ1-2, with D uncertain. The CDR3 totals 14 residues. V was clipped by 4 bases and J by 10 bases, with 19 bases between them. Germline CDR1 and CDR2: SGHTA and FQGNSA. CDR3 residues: CASSSPRSGHPYTF. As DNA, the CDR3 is TGTGCCAGCAGCTCCCCCCGCTCTGGGCATCCCTACACCTTC.

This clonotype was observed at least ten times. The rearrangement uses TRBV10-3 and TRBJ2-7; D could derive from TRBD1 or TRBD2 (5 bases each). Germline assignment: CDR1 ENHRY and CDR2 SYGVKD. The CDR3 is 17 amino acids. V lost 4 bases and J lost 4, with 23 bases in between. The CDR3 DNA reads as TGTGCCATCAGTGGTGTTTCGGGGCAGGTCCAGGAGTACGAGCAGTACTTC. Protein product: CAISGVSGQVQEYEQYF.

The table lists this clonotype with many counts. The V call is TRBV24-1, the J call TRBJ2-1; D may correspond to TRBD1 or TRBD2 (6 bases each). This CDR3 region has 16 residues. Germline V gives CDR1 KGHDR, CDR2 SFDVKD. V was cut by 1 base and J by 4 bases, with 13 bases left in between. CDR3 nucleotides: TGTGCCACCAGTGATTTTCCCGGGGGCGGTTACAATGAGCAGTTCTTC. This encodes CATSDFPGGGYNEQFF.

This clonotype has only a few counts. As DNA, the CDR3 is TGCGCCAGCAGCTTTGGACAGGGGGCGCACGAGCAGTACTTC. Translated, it gives CASSFGQGAHEQYF. The chain has TRBV5-1 and TRBJ2-7; 11 bases are shared with TRBD1. This CDR3 is built from 14 residues. CDR1 SGHRS and CDR2 YFSETQ come from the germline V gene. The V gene end was trimmed by 2 bases and the J gene end by 5 bases; junction bases not matched to a gene: 3.

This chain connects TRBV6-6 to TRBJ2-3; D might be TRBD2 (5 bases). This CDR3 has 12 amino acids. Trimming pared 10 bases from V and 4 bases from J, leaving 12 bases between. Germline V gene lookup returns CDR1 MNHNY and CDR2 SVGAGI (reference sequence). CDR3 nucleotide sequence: TGTGCCACAAAAAGCGGATCAGATACGCAGTATTTT. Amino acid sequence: CATKSGSDTQYF.

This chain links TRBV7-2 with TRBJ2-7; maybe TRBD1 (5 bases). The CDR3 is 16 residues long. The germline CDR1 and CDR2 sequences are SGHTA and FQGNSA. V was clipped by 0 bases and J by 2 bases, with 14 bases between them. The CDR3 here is CASSLAGVADTYEQYF. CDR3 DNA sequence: TGTGCCAGCAGCTTAGCTGGGGTCGCGGACACCTACGAGCAGTACTTC.

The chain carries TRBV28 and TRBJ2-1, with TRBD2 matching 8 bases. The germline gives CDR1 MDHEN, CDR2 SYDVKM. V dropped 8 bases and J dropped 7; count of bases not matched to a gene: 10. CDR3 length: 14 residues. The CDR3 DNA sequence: TGTGCCAGCGGTACTAGCGGATTAGGTAATGAGCAGTTCTTC. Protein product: CASGTSGLGNEQFF.

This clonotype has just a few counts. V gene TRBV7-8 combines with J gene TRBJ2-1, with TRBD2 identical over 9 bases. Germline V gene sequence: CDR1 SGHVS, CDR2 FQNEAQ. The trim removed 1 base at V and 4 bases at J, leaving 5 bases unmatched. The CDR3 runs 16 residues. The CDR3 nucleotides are TGTGCCAGCAGCTTAGATAGCGGGGGTTCATACAATGAGCAGTTCTTC. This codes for CASSLDSGGSYNEQFF.

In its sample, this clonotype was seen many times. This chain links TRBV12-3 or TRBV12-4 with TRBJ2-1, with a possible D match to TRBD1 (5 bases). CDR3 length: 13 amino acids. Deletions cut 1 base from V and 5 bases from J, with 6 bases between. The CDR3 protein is CASSLVQDNEQFF. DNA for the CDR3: TGTGCCAGCAGTTTAGTACAGGACAATGAGCAGTTCTTC.

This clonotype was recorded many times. The CDR3 spells CAISPGQQETQYF. For the CDR3, the DNA is TGTGCCATCAGCCCGGGACAGCAAGAGACCCAGTACTTC. This chain joins TRBV10-3 and TRBJ2-5, with 7 bases fitting TRBD1. V lost 6 bases and J lost 2; bases outside the gene matches: 3. The CDR3 runs 13 residues. CDR1 is ENHRY, CDR2 SYGVKD, per germline.

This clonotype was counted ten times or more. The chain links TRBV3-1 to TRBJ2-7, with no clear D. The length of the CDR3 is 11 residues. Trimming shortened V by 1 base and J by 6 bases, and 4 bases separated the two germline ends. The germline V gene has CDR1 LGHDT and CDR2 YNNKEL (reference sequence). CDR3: CASSQGAEQYF. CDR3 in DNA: TGTGCCAGCAGCCAAGGGGCCGAGCAGTACTTC.

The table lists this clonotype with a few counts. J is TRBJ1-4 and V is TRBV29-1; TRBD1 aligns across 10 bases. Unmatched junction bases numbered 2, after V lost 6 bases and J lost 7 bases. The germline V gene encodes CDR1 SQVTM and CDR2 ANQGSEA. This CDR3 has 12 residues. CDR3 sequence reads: CSVDRGGEKLFF. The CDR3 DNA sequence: TGCAGCGTGGACAGGGGGGGTGAAAAACTGTTTTTT.

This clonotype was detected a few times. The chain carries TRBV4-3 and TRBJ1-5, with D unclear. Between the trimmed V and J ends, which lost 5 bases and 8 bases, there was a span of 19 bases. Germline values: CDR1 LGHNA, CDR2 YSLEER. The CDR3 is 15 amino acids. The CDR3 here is CASSTRTPGLEPQHF. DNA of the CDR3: TGCGCCAGCAGCACCAGGACTCCTGGGCTTGAGCCCCAGCATTTT.

CDR3 nucleotides: TGTGCCAGCAGTTACTGGCAGGGCGTCACCGGGGAGCTGTTTTTT. Amino acids: CASSYWQGVTGELFF. This chain connects TRBV6-5 to TRBJ2-2; possible D gene TRBD1, 5 bases. The CDR3 spans 15 residues. With 1 base removed from V and 4 bases from J, the gap between germline ends came to 10 bases. Germline V lookup: CDR1 MNHEY, CDR2 SVGAGI.

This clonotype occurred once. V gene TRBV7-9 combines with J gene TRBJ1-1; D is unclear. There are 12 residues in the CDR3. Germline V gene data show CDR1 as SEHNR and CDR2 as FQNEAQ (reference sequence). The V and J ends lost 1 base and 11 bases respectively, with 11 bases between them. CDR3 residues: CASSLEVRQAFF. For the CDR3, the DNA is TGTGCCAGCAGCTTAGAGGTTCGGCAGGCTTTCTTT.

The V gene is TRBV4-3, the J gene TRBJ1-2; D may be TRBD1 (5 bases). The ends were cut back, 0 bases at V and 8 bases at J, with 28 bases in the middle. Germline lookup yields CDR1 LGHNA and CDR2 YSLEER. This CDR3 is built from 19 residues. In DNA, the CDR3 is TGCGCCAGCAGCCAAGATGATTGGTACAAGGGGCCCCATGGGGACGGCTACACCTTC. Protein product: CASSQDDWYKGPHGDGYTF.

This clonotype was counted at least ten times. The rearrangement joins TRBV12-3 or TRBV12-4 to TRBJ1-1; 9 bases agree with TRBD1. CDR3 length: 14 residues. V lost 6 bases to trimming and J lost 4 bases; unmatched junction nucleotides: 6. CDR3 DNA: TGTGCCAGCAGCCTACAGGGGGCGTCCACTGAAGCTTTCTTT. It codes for CASSLQGASTEAFF.

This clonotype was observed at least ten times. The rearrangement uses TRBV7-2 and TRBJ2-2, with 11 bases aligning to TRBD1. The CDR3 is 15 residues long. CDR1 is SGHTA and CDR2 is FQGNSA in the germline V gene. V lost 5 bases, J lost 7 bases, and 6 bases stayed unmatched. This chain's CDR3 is CASSAGQGGVGELFF. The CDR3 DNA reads TGTGCCAGCAGCGCGGGACAGGGGGGGGTCGGGGAGCTGTTTTTT. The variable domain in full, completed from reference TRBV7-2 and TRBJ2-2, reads GAGVSQSPSNKVTEKGKDVELRCDPISGHTALYWYRQSLGQGLEFLIYFQGNSAPDKSGLPSDRFSAERTGGSVSTLTIQRTQQEDSAVYLCASSAGQGGVGELFFGEGSRLTVL.

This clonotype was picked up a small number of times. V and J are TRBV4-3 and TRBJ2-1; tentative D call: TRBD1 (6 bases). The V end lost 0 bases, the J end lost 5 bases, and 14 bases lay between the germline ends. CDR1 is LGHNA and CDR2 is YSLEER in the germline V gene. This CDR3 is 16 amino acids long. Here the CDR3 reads CASSQDSTQGHNEQFF. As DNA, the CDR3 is TGCGCCAGCAGCCAAGATTCCACACAGGGTCACAATGAGCAGTTCTTC.

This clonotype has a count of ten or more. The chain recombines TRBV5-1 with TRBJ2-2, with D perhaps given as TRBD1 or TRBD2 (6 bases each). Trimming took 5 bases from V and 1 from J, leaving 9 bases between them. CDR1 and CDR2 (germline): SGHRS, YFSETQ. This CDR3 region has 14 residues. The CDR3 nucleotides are TGCGCCAGCAGAGGGGGGCAGAACACCGGGGAGCTGTTTTTT. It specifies CASRGGQNTGELFF.

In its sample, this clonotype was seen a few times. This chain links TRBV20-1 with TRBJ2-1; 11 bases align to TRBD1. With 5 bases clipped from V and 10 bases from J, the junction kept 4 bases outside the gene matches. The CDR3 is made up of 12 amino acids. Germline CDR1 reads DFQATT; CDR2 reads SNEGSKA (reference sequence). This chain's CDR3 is CSAGQGAREQFF. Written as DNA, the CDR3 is TGCAGTGCTGGACAGGGGGCGAGGGAGCAGTTCTTC.

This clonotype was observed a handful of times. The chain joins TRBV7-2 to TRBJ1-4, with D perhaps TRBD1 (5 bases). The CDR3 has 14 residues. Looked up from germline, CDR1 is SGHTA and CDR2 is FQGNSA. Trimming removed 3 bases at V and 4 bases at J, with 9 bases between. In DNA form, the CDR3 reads TGTGCCAGCAGCTTCGGGACGGGTAATGAAAAACTGTTTTTT. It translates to CASSFGTGNEKLFF. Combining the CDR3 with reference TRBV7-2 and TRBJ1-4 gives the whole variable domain GAGVSQSPSNKVTEKGKDVELRCDPISGHTALYWYRQSLGQGLEFLIYFQGNSAPDKSGLPSDRFSAERTGGSVSTLTIQRTQQEDSAVYLCASSFGTGNEKLFFGSGTQLSVL.